The 7 T cell receptor beta chains listed next were all sequenced from one sample in a study of blood T cell repertoires in COVID-19. Sequencing was performed with immunoSEQ multiplex PCR; in TCRdb, only in-frame clones are kept and a portion is missing. The sample consists of about 35,000 clones, 80% to 90% of them appearing once. The source material was peripheral blood. The receptor set was obtained from a man aged 50-59 years with acute or convalescent COVID-19.

The rearrangement joins TRBV29-1 to TRBJ1-1, with D possibly matching TRBD1 (6 bases). Between the trimmed V and J ends, which lost 6 bases and 0 bases, there was a span of 14 bases. Germline V lookup: CDR1 SQVTM, CDR2 ANQGSEA. This CDR3 has 14 amino acids. The CDR3 spells CSVGEWTVNTEAFF. CDR3 coding DNA: TGCAGCGTGGGAGAGTGGACAGTGAACACTGAAGCTTTCTTT.

This chain's CDR3 is CASSPHPGTGDGYTF. Written as DNA, the CDR3 is TGCGCCAGCAGTCCTCATCCCGGGACAGGGGATGGCTACACCTTC. V gene TRBV23-1 combines with J gene TRBJ1-2, with 10 bases aligning to TRBD1. Being an ORF, TRBV23-1 has a function that is uncertain. Germline trimming cut 4 bases from V and 6 bases from J; bases unmatched to any gene: 8. The CDR3 extends over 15 amino acids.

This chain joins TRBV5-1 and TRBJ1-2, with 7 nucleotides matching TRBD1. Per germline, CDR1 SGHRS and CDR2 YFSETQ. CDR3 length: 15 residues. After removal of 0 bases from V and 1 base from J, the junction contained 3 bases not matched to a gene. Here the CDR3 DNA reads TGCGCCAGCAGCTTGGAGTCAGGGGGTAACTATGGCTACACCTTC. Its translation: CASSLESGGNYGYTF.

V usage is TRBV4-1 and J usage is TRBJ2-7, with D unresolved. The germline V and J ends were trimmed by 4 bases and 3 bases, with 10 bases remaining between them. CDR1 and CDR2 (germline): MGHRA, YSYEKL. The CDR3 is 13 residues long. This CDR3 reads CASSPSFGYEQYF. DNA for the CDR3: TGCGCCAGCAGCCCCTCGTTCGGCTACGAGCAGTACTTC.

This chain links TRBV6-2 or TRBV6-3 with TRBJ1-1; D possibly corresponds to TRBD1 (5 bases). The CDR3 totals 18 residues. Germline V lookup: CDR1 MNHEY, CDR2 SVGEGT. V lost 3 bases to trimming and J lost 7 bases, with 27 bases between them. The CDR3 region has the DNA TGTGCCAGCAGTTATACCGTCTACGTCAATGAGCCGGACATTGAAGCTTTCTTT. Translation gives CASSYTVYVNEPDIEAFF.

V gene TRBV15 combines with J gene TRBJ2-7; 11 bases match TRBD2. The V and J ends lost 0 bases and 6 bases, in that order; junction bases with no gene match: 4. The germline V gene has CDR1 LNHNV and CDR2 YYDKDF (reference sequence). CDR3 length equals 15 residues. CDR3 in DNA: TGTGCCACCAGCAGAGATCTAGCGGGAGGATCCGAGCAGTACTTC. Protein: CATSRDLAGGSEQYF.

The rearrangement joins TRBV5-1 to TRBJ2-3, with D tentatively TRBD1 (6 bases). In germline, CDR1 is SGHRS, CDR2 YFSETQ. Trimming removed 0 bases at V and 2 bases at J, with 13 bases between. CDR3 size: 16 residues. CDR3 in DNA: TGCGCCAGCAGCTTGGGGACAGTGACTTTCACAGATACGCAGTATTTT. Its translation is CASSLGTVTFTDTQYF.